This TCR beta chain originates from a study of identical twins. Overall study results and limits: A partial confounding effect on zero-insertion analyses could come from invariant MAIT and iNKT cells. Monozygotic twin pairs showed more out-of-frame TCR alpha sharing than models estimated.

Concerning this clonotype itself: Antigen: not known.

TCRdb reprocessed the 5' RACE reads with MiXCR, giving one entry per CDR3 protein. The repertoire holds 350,000 or so distinct CDR3 sequences, 9% to 15% seen once, with about 7% in the top ten. V was shortened by 6 bases and J by 2 bases, with 13 bases between the two germline ends. The CDR3 loop spans 14 amino acids. These sequences were also reported in another study, on yellow fever vaccine responses in identical twins.

The sequenced sample consisted of CD8+ T cells sorted from blood. The chain combines TRBV12-3 or TRBV12-4 with TRBJ1-1, with a tentative D call TRBD1 (6 bases). The clonotype originates from a woman in her late teens or twenties in good health. The CDR3 protein is CASRVSGGNTEAFF. The CDR3 DNA reads as TGTGCCAGCAGGGTAAGCGGGGGCAACACTGAAGCTTTCTTT.